This T cell receptor (beta chain) was found in a study of T cell repertoires in cytomegalovirus infection. CDR1 is SGHTA and CDR2 is FQGNSA in the germline V gene. The CDR3 length is 17 residues. The J segment lost 6 bases and the V segment lost 1 base, leaving 9 bases of the junction unmatched. This clonotype was recorded at least ten times. TCRdb recomputed calls from the reads with MiXCR, one row per CDR3 protein. The top ten hold roughly 8.7% of the sample, which has some 400,000 distinct CDR3 sequences, approximately 18% seen once. The J gene is TRBJ2-2, the V gene TRBV7-2; 9 nucleotides align to TRBD2. Sequenced material: PBMCs. This TCR was recovered from a human donor in good health (CMV status not recorded). Some clones in this sample may be carry-over from other donors' samples. In nucleotides, the CDR3 is TGTGCCAGCAGCTTAGATAGTAGTCTAGCGGGGTCCGGGGAGCTGTTTTTT. Residues: CASSLDSSLAGSGELFF.